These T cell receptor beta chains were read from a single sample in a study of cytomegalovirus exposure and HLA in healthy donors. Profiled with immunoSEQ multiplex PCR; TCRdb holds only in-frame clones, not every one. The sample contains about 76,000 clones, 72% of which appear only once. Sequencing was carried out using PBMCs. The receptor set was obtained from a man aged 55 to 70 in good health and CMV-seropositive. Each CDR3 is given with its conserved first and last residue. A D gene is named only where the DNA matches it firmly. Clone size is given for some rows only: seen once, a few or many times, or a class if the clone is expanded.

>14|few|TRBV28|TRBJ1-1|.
TGTGCCAGCACCCACAGGATCTCTGACACTGAAGCTTTCTTT
CASTHRISDTEAFF
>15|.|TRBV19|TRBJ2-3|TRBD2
TGTGCCAGTAGGCTAGCGGACTATAGCACAGATACGCAGTATTTT
CASRLADYSTDTQYF
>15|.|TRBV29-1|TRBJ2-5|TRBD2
TGCAGCGTCGATGGGACTAGCGGGGGGGAAGAGACCCAGTACTTC
CSVDGTSGGEETQYF
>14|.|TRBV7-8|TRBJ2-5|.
TGTGCCAGCAGCTTAGCGGCGGTGTTGGAGACCCAGTACTTC
CASSLAAVLETQYF
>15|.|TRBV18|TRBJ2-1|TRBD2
TGTGCCAGCTCGACCGGCCTAGCGGGGGGGAATGAGCAGTTCTTC
CASSTGLAGGNEQFF
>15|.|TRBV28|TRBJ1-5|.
TGTGCCAGCATTAGAGGTCAAGAAAACAATCAGCCCCAGCATTTT
CASIRGQENNQPQHF
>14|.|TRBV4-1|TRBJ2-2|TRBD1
TGCGCCAGCAACCGGGACAGGAACACCGGGGAGCTGTTTTTT
CASNRDRNTGELFF
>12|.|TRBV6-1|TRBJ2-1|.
TGTGCCACCACGGTCGTATACAATGAGCAGTTCTTC
CATTVVYNEQFF
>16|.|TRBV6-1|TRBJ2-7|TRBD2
TGTGCCAGCAGTGAAAATGGAGGACTAGCGTACCTGGGGCAGTACTTC
CASSENGGLAYLGQYF
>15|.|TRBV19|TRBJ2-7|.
TGTGCCAGTAGTTCAGGGCCAGGGGGGAACTACGAGCAGTACTTC
CASSSGPGGNYEQYF
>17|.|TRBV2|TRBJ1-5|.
TGTGCCAGCAGAGGAGGGAGAGGTCCTGGGGGTAATCAGCCCCAGCATTTT
CASRGGRGPGGNQPQHF
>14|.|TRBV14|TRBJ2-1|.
TGTGCCAGCAGCCAAGATCCAGGGTCTAACGAGCAGTTCTTC
CASSQDPGSNEQFF
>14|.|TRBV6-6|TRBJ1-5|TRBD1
TGTGCCAGCCTACAGGGGTATAGCAATCAGCCCCAGCATTTT
CASLQGYSNQPQHF
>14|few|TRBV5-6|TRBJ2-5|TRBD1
TGTGCCAGCAGCTTGGGACAGGGTCCCGAGACCCAGTACTTC
CASSLGQGPETQYF
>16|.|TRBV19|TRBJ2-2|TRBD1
TGTGCCAGTACCAATCCCCGACAGGGGCTCACCGGGGAGCTGTTTTTT
CASTNPRQGLTGELFF
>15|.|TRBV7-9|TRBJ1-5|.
TGTGCCAGCAGCTCATCAGGGTATAGCAATCAGCCCCAGCATTTT
CASSSSGYSNQPQHF
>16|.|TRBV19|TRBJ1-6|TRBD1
TGTGCCAGTAGGTCCGGGACAGGGTTTTACAATTCACCCCTCCACTTT
CASRSGTGFYNSPLHF
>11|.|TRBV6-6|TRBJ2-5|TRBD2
TGTGCCGGCGGGGGGCGGGAGGAGCAGTACTTC
CAGGGREEQYF
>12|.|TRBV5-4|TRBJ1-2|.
TGTGCCAGCAGCTTGGGCGGCTATGGCTACACCTTC
CASSLGGYGYTF
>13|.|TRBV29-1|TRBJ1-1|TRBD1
TGCAGCGTTAGAACAGGGGAGAACACTGAAGCTTTCTTT
CSVRTGENTEAFF
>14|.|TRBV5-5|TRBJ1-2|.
TGTGCCAGCAGCTTGGATAGGAGTAACTATGGCTACACCTTC
CASSLDRSNYGYTF
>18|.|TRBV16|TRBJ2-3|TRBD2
TGTGCCAGCAGCCAGAAGGGATTTAGCGGGAGTGGCACAGATACGCAGTATTTT
CASSQKGFSGSGTDTQYF
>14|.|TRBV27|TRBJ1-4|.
TGTGCCAGCAGTTTCTCAGGCACAACGGAAAAACTGTTTTTT
CASSFSGTTEKLFF
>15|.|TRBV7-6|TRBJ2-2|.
TGTGCCAGCAGCCTGGGGTCAGGGGTTACCGGGGAGCTGTTTTTT
CASSLGSGVTGELFF
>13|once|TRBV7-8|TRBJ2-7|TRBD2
TGTGCCAGCAGCTTAGGCGGGAGGGTCGAGCAGTACTTC
CASSLGGRVEQYF
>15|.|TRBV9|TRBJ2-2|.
TGTGCCAGCAGCACGGGATTTGGTAACACCGGGGAGCTGTTTTTT
CASSTGFGNTGELFF
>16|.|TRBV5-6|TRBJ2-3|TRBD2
TGTGCCAGCAGCTTGGGGCTAGCGGGGCTCACAGATACGCAGTATTTT
CASSLGLAGLTDTQYF
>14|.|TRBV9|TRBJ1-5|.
TGTGCCAGCAGCGTAGGCGGGGAGGGTCAGCCCCAGCATTTT
CASSVGGEGQPQHF
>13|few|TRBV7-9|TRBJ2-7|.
TGTTCCAGCAGCTTAGGGACTGCTAACGAGCAGTACTTC
CSSSLGTANEQYF
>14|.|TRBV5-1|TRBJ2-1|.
TGCGCCAGCAGCTTTGTGGGGGGTGACAATGAGCAGTTCTTC
CASSFVGGDNEQFF
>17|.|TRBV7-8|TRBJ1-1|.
TGTGCCAGCAGCAGTCGAACTAAAACAGGGCCGAACACTGAAGCTTTCTTT
CASSSRTKTGPNTEAFF
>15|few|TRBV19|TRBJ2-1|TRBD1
TGTGCCAGTAAGCCGACAGGGAGCTCCTACAATGAGCAGTTCTTC
CASKPTGSSYNEQFF
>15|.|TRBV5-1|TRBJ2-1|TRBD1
TGCGCCAGCAGCTTTCCGGGACAGGTAGGCAATGAGCAGTTCTTC
CASSFPGQVGNEQFF
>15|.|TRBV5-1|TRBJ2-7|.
TGCGCCAGCAGCTTGGTCGAACAGGGACTATACGAGCAGTACTTC
CASSLVEQGLYEQYF